A selection of T cell receptor beta chains follows, all from one sample in a study of T cells in Graves' hyperthyroidism and ophthalmopathy. TCRdb recomputed calls from the multiplex PCR reads with MiXCR, one row per CDR3 protein. This repertoire shows just under 750,000 distinct CDR3 sequences, roughly a third found once; its top ten account for around 32%. Source material: blood. These receptors all come from a woman in her 40s with Graves' hyperthyroidism. The CDR3 runs from the conserved cysteine through the conserved F or W. Each record gives: V gene, J gene, clone size, D gene, CDR3 protein, CDR3 DNA. D genes are given only for firm matches. Size tells how often a clone was seen (once, few, many) or the class of an expanded clone, and some rows leave it out.

TRBV7-9	TRBJ2-7	.	TRBD1	CASSVGGTGNYEQYF	TGTGCCAGCAGCGTTGGGGGGACAGGCAACTACGAGCAGTACTTC
TRBV19	TRBJ1-3	few	.	CASSDTTGVGLSGNTIYF	TGTGCCAGTAGTGACACAACCGGGGTGGGGTTATCTGGAAACACCATATATTTT
TRBV7-2	TRBJ1-5	many	TRBD1	CASSTKTGDPQHF	TGTGCCAGCAGCACTAAAACAGGGGACCCCCAGCATTTT
TRBV6-5	TRBJ2-6	.	.	CASRRFSGANVLTF	TGTGCCAGCCGGCGGTTCTCTGGGGCCAACGTCCTGACTTTC
TRBV7-2	TRBJ2-5	.	TRBD2	CASSQVGGAQYF	TGCGCCAGCAGCCAGGTGGGGGGGGCCCAGTACTTC
TRBV7-3	TRBJ1-6	.	TRBD1	CASSSAGTGNPSSPLHF	TGTGCCAGCAGCTCAGCCGGGACAGGGAATCCTAGTTCACCCCTCCACTTT
TRBV7-3	TRBJ1-6	few	.	CASSLQLVYNSPLHF	TGTGCCAGCAGTTTGCAGTTGGTCTATAATTCACCCCTCCACTTT
TRBV7-2	TRBJ2-7	many	.	CASSLIESGVGYF	TGTGCCAGCAGCTTAATTGAATCAGGGGTAGGGTACTTC
TRBV14	TRBJ1-2	many	.	CASSVSQASNYGYTF	TGTGCCAGCAGCGTATCACAGGCCTCCAACTATGGCTACACCTTC
TRBV10-3	TRBJ2-2	few	.	CAISDGGGTNTGELFF	TGTGCCATCAGTGACGGTGGCGGGACCAACACCGGGGAGCTGTTTTTT
TRBV6-5	TRBJ1-1	.	.	CASSPRQVNTEAFF	TGTGCCAGCAGTCCACGACAGGTGAACACTGAAGCTTTCTTT
TRBV6-5	TRBJ2-7	.	.	CASLVLHGGGFYEQYF	TGTGCCAGCCTGGTCCTACACGGCGGGGGCTTCTACGAGCAGTACTTC
TRBV5-5	TRBJ1-3	few	.	CASSWTLPKGGSNTIYF	TGTGCCAGCAGCTGGACCCTGCCGAAGGGCGGGTCAAACACCATATATTTT
TRBV10-3	TRBJ1-2	few	.	CAISESVSYGYTF	TGTGCCATCAGTGAGTCGGTATCCTATGGCTACACCTTC
TRBV12-3/TRBV12-4	TRBJ2-7	few	.	CASSWSGDRGDEQYF	TGTGCCAGCAGTTGGTCCGGCGATAGAGGGGACGAGCAGTACTTC
TRBV6-1	TRBJ1-6	.	.	CASRITDSSYNSPLHF	TGTGCCAGCAGAATTACGGACAGCTCCTATAATTCACCCCTCCACTTT
TRBV15	TRBJ2-2	.	.	CATSRVQTNTGELFF	TGTGCCACCAGCAGAGTACAGACGAACACCGGGGAGCTGTTTTTT
TRBV18	TRBJ2-5	.	.	CASYTTSTVKETQYF	TGTGCCAGCTACACCACATCGACGGTGAAAGAGACCCAGTACTTC
TRBV9	TRBJ1-3	few	TRBD1	CASSPGTGDLGNTIYF	TGTGCCAGCAGCCCCGGGACAGGGGATCTTGGAAACACCATATATTTT
TRBV10-3	TRBJ2-7	many	.	CAIGGTVSYEQYF	TGTGCCATCGGGGGTACCGTTTCCTACGAGCAGTACTTC
TRBV24-1	TRBJ2-5	.	.	CAEEVATYQETQYF	TGTGCAGAGGAGGTAGCGACGTACCAAGAGACCCAGTACTTC
TRBV2	TRBJ1-1	.	TRBD1	CASSGQGATDTEAFF	TGTGCCAGCAGTGGCCAGGGGGCTACGGACACTGAAGCTTTCTTT
TRBV25-1	TRBJ1-4	few	TRBD1	CATGTGVGKLFF	TGTGCCACCGGGACAGGGGTCGGAAAACTGTTTTTT
TRBV7-2	TRBJ1-5	.	.	CASSLENRQPQHF	TGTGCCAGCAGCTTAGAAAATCGACAGCCCCAGCATTTT
TRBV7-9	TRBJ2-5	few	.	CASSSGGPGVGETQYF	TGTGCCAGCAGCTCCGGGGGCCCGGGAGTGGGAGAGACCCAGTACTTC
TRBV10-3	TRBJ1-2	few	.	CASSYRSAFPPTDGYTF	TGTGCCAGCAGTTACCGGTCTGCCTTTCCCCCTACGGATGGCTACACCTTC
TRBV2	TRBJ2-5	.	.	CASKLSALVETQYF	TGTGCCAGCAAGTTATCGGCTCTAGTGGAGACCCAGTACTTC
TRBV2	TRBJ2-5	.	.	CASSYSLFWGQETQYF	TGTGCCAGCAGTTACTCCCTGTTTTGGGGCCAAGAGACCCAGTACTTC
TRBV5-8	TRBJ1-2	.	.	CASSQRTANYGYTF	TGTGCCAGCAGCCAGCGGACGGCGAACTATGGCTACACCTTC
TRBV3-1	TRBJ2-5	.	.	CASSQEGARVGETQYF	TGTGCCAGCAGCCAAGAGGGGGCTAGGGTAGGGGAGACCCAGTACTTC
TRBV7-9	TRBJ1-5	many	TRBD1	CASSPGTEVQPQHF	TGTGCCAGCAGCCCTGGGACAGAAGTTCAGCCCCAGCATTTT
TRBV7-2	TRBJ1-1	.	.	CAGSLTIGENTEAFF	TGTGCCGGCAGCTTAACGATCGGAGAGAACACTGAAGCTTTCTTT
TRBV19	TRBJ1-5	.	.	CASSIAGDGVQPQHF	TGTGCCAGTAGTATAGCCGGGGACGGGGTTCAGCCCCAGCATTTT
TRBV19	TRBJ2-5	few	.	CASSVATGIQETQYF	TGTGCCAGTAGTGTCGCGACAGGAATACAAGAGACCCAGTACTTC
TRBV5-5	TRBJ2-5	few	.	CASGGNQETQYF	TGTGCCAGCGGGGGCAACCAAGAGACCCAGTACTTC
TRBV6-6	TRBJ1-5	.	.	CASRAGAGSPQHF	TGCGCCAGCAGGGCCGGGGCGGGTAGCCCCCAGCATTTT
TRBV9	TRBJ1-4	many	.	CASSSRSHRGEKLFF	TGTGCCAGCAGCTCAAGATCGCATCGCGGTGAAAAACTGTTTTTT
TRBV2	TRBJ1-5	many	TRBD1	CASSDTRQGVTGWPQHF	TGTGCCAGCAGTGACACTCGACAGGGTGTGACAGGGTGGCCCCAGCATTTT